One and the same sample provided the 2 T cell receptor beta chains below, sequenced in a study of beta chain features in type 1 diabetes. Expressed TCRB transcripts were sequenced after all isolated RNA was converted to cDNA. Sequencing used immunoSEQ multiplex PCR; TCRdb keeps in-frame clones, though not all of them. This table has over 650,000 clones, 11% to 15% appearing once. These receptors are not linked to any known antigen. Study-wide results and caveats: Significant though moderate, a shortening of TCRB CDR3s appeared in all four CD4+ subsets of Type 1 diabetes patients.

The sequencing input was naive CD4+ T cells from blood. The receptors shown here come from a man between 18 and 29 years old with type 1 diabetes.

This clone was seen only a few times. This sample includes further DNA sequences coding for the same CDR3. This chain links TRBV9 with TRBJ2-3; D ambiguous. This CDR3 region has 12 residues. Trimming left V 3 bases short and J 3 bases short, with 5 bases between. Germline V lookup: CDR1 SGDLS, CDR2 YYNGEE. The CDR3 DNA follows: TGTGCCAGCAGCGGAAGTACAGATACGCAGTATTTT. Its translation: CASSGSTDTQYF.

The chain employs TRBV30 and TRBJ1-3; 7 bases map to TRBD1. Germline loops: CDR1 GTSNPN, CDR2 SVGIG (reference sequence). The CDR3 is 14 amino acids. V lost 2 bases and J lost 4; bases outside the gene matches: 5. The CDR3 sequence: CAWSYKGAGNTIYF. CDR3 in DNA: TGTGCCTGGAGTTACAAGGGGGCGGGAAACACCATATATTTT.